Below, 27 T cell receptor beta chains from the same sample are listed, as sequenced in a study of cytomegalovirus exposure and HLA in healthy donors. Amplification used 60 Vbeta primers and 13 Jbeta primers. Produced via immunoSEQ multiplex PCR; TCRdb's table is partial and in-frame only. The data show 55,000 or so clones, around 66% seen once. The sequencing sample was made of PBMCs. These receptors all stem from a man between 18 and 35 years old in good health and CMV-seronegative.

The CDR3 loop reads CASSAPTVGTEAFF. The DNA for the CDR3 is TGCGCCAGCAGCGCGCCTACAGTTGGTACTGAAGCTTTCTTT. This chain uses TRBV4-1 with TRBJ1-1; no reliable D call. The CDR3 runs 14 residues. The germline V and J ends were trimmed by 5 bases and 5 bases, with 15 bases remaining between them. Germline loops: CDR1 MGHRA, CDR2 YSYEKL.

This chain connects TRBV25-1 to TRBJ1-1; no reliable D call. Trimming removed 0 bases from V and 3 bases from J, with 5 bases in between. Germline values: CDR1 MGHDK, CDR2 SYGVNS. The CDR3 is 13 residues long. The CDR3 reads CASSEYRYTEAFF. The CDR3 region has the DNA TGTGCCAGCAGTGAATACAGGTACACTGAAGCTTTCTTT.

The gene calls are TRBV4-3 and TRBJ2-7; 8 nucleotides agree with TRBD1. Unmatched junction bases numbered 6, after V lost 4 bases and J lost 4 bases. CDR1 is LGHNA, CDR2 YSLEER, per germline. The CDR3 consists of 14 residues. CDR3 bases: TGCGCCAGCAGCCTCGGACAGGGTCGTTACGAGCAGTACTTC. Its protein product is CASSLGQGRYEQYF.

The rearrangement links TRBV29-1 to TRBJ2-1; TRBD2 matches at 7 bases. Germline CDR1 is SQVTM and CDR2 is ANQGSEA. The CDR3 length is 10 residues. The V segment lost 7 bases and the J segment 9 bases; nucleotides outside the gene matches: 3. The CDR3, as DNA: TGCAGCGGAACTAGCGCTGAGCAGTTCTTC. Protein sequence: CSGTSAEQFF.

The chain is built from TRBV9 and TRBJ2-1; weak D call: TRBD1 (5 bases). Germline V gene sequence: CDR1 SGDLS, CDR2 YYNGEE. The CDR3 is 15 residues long. V was trimmed by 0 bases and J by 5 bases, leaving 12 bases between them. The CDR3 spells CASSVVGARNNEQFF. In DNA form, the CDR3 reads TGTGCCAGCAGCGTAGTTGGGGCTCGAAACAATGAGCAGTTCTTC.

This clone was counted a single time. The J gene is TRBJ2-1, the V gene TRBV5-1; the match to TRBD2 covers 7 bases. This CDR3 has 13 residues. The germline gives CDR1 SGHRS, CDR2 YFSETQ. The J segment lost 10 bases and the V segment lost 4 bases, leaving 8 bases of the junction unmatched. Here the CDR3 DNA reads TGCGCCAGCAGCGAACTAGCGAATAGAGAGCAGTTCTTC. It encodes CASSELANREQFF.

The rearrangement joins TRBV21-1 to TRBJ1-5; TRBD1 was called by the table and not checked on the DNA. TRBV21-1 is termed a pseudogene. This CDR3 has 17 residues. CDR3 in DNA: TGTGCCAGAAATATTAAGGACAGACCTTATAGCAATCAGCCCCAGCATTTT. It codes for CARNIKDRPYSNQPQHF.

V gene TRBV10-2 combines with J gene TRBJ1-4, with TRBD1 identical over 9 bases. J was trimmed by 8 bases and V by 6 bases; bases with no gene match: 10. The germline V gene encodes CDR1 WSHSY and CDR2 SAAADI. This CDR3 spans 15 amino acids. CDR3 loop: CASSPGQGIVEKLFF. CDR3 DNA: TGCGCCAGCAGCCCAGGACAGGGGATTGTGGAAAAACTGTTTTTT.

V usage is TRBV6-5 and J usage is TRBJ1-1; TRBD1 matches at 10 bases. This CDR3 has 15 amino acids. V lost 4 bases, J lost 0 bases, and 2 bases stayed unmatched. Germline CDR1 is MNHEY and CDR2 is SVGAGI. Written as DNA, the CDR3 is TGTGCCAGCAGTTGGGGACAGGGGCTGAACACTGAAGCTTTCTTT. It yields the protein CASSWGQGLNTEAFF.

Points on this clone: Other nucleotide sequences from this sample produce the same CDR3. The chain has TRBV20-1 and TRBJ2-7; D is ambiguous. Trimming pared 1 base from V and 4 bases from J, leaving 5 bases between. The germline CDR1 and CDR2 sequences are DFQATT and SNEGSKA (reference sequence). There are 11 residues in the CDR3. Here the CDR3 reads CSARGGYEQYF. For the CDR3, the DNA is TGCAGTGCTAGAGGCGGTTACGAGCAGTACTTC.

The rearrangement uses TRBV5-8 and TRBJ1-4; possibly TRBD1 for D (5 bases). This CDR3 contains 16 residues. The ends were cut back, 0 bases at V and 0 bases at J, with 9 bases in the middle. Germline values: CDR1 SGHTS, CDR2 YDEGEE. CDR3 nucleotide sequence: TGTGCCAGCAGCTTGGCCGGGGGGGCAACTAATGAAAAACTGTTTTTT. It codes for CASSLAGGATNEKLFF.

The chain combines TRBV6-5 with TRBJ2-7; 7 nucleotides align to TRBD1. The CDR3 covers 15 residues. Germline CDR1 reads MNHEY; CDR2 reads SVGAGI. The trim removed 0 bases at V and 2 bases at J, leaving 4 bases unmatched. DNA for the CDR3: TGTGCCAGCAGTTACTCCCGGGACAGCGCCTACGAGCAGTACTTC. Amino acid sequence: CASSYSRDSAYEQYF.

The chain employs TRBV7-2 and TRBJ1-2; D not certain. This CDR3 region has 13 residues. Deletions cut 1 base from V and 5 bases from J, with 8 bases between. Germline V gives CDR1 SGHTA, CDR2 FQGNSA. In DNA, the CDR3 is TGTGCCAGCAGCTTAGAACGGGGTTATGGCTACACCTTC. The encoded protein is CASSLERGYGYTF.

The chain recombines TRBV4-3 with TRBJ2-1, with TRBD2 identical over 14 bases. Looked up from germline, CDR1 is LGHNA and CDR2 is YSLEER. The CDR3 has 18 amino acids. J was trimmed by 5 bases and V by 3 bases; bases with no gene match: 9. In DNA, the CDR3 is TGCGCCAGCAGCCATATTCGACTAGCGGGAGGGAGCGACAATGAGCAGTTCTTC. It specifies CASSHIRLAGGSDNEQFF.

The chain recombines TRBV5-1 with TRBJ2-7; possible D gene TRBD2, 5 bases. V gave up 0 bases and J gave up 4 bases, with 11 bases separating them. The length of the CDR3 is 14 residues. CDR1 SGHRS and CDR2 YFSETQ come from the germline V gene. CDR3: CASSLAGQRYEQYF. The CDR3 bases are TGCGCCAGCAGCTTGGCCGGGCAGCGGTACGAGCAGTACTTC.

J is TRBJ2-5 and V is TRBV29-1; D is possibly TRBD2 (6 bases). Germline loops: CDR1 SQVTM, CDR2 ANQGSEA. This CDR3 has 13 residues. V was cut by 8 bases and J by 3 bases, with 16 bases left in between. This chain's CDR3 is CSSGVAAKETQYF. The DNA for the CDR3 is TGCAGCTCTGGGGTAGCGGCTAAAGAGACCCAGTACTTC.

The chain recombines TRBV13 with TRBJ1-6; TRBD1 matches 7 bases. Germline CDR1 and CDR2: PRHDT and FYEKMQ (reference sequence). V gave up 5 bases and J gave up 0 bases; unmatched junction bases: 7. This CDR3 region has 17 residues. The CDR3 spells CASSSQGQFSYNSPLHF. CDR3 sequence (DNA): TGTGCCAGCAGCAGCCAGGGACAGTTCTCCTATAATTCACCCCTCCACTTT.

This rearrangement joins TRBV28 to TRBJ1-5; D is unresolved. The CDR3 runs to 15 residues. Trimming removed 2 bases at V and 1 base at J, with 9 bases between. Germline values: CDR1 MDHEN, CDR2 SYDVKM. The CDR3, as DNA: TGTGCCAGCAGTTTAGCGGCGGGCAGCAATCAGCCCCAGCATTTT. It codes for CASSLAAGSNQPQHF.

The chain couples TRBV28 to TRBJ2-2; TRBD1 matches 9 bases. The V gene end was trimmed by 4 bases and the J gene end by 6 bases; junction bases not matched to a gene: 9. The CDR3 length is 16 residues. Germline CDR1 and CDR2: MDHEN and SYDVKM. The CDR3 sequence is CASSSADRGDPGELFF. The CDR3 region has the DNA TGTGCCAGCAGTTCCGCGGACAGGGGTGATCCCGGGGAGCTGTTTTTT.

The chain has TRBV7-9 and TRBJ1-2; D gene ambiguous. The CDR3 spans 17 residues. Trimming took 1 base from V and 2 from J, leaving 17 bases between them. Germline CDR1 and CDR2: SEHNR and FQNEAQ (reference sequence). The chain's CDR3 is CASSLEDFGYANYGYTF. CDR3 sequence (DNA): TGTGCCAGCAGCTTAGAAGACTTCGGGTATGCCAACTATGGCTACACCTTC.

V is TRBV28 and J is TRBJ2-7; TRBD2 aligns across 7 bases. This CDR3 has 12 residues. Germline assignment: CDR1 MDHEN and CDR2 SYDVKM. The ends lost 6 bases at V and 3 bases at J; junction bases unmatched: 2. The DNA for the CDR3 is TGTGCCAGCAGCGGGGGGATCTACGAGCAGTACTTC. This gives the protein CASSGGIYEQYF.

The chain employs TRBV2 and TRBJ2-3; a weak D match, TRBD2 (6 bases). V lost 6 bases and J lost 2, with 18 bases in between. CDR3 length: 16 residues. Germline values: CDR1 SNHLY, CDR2 FYNNEI. The CDR3 protein is CASRGMFWGDTDTQYF. The CDR3 DNA reads TGTGCCAGCAGAGGAATGTTCTGGGGGGACACAGATACGCAGTATTTT.

The chain joins TRBV7-9 to TRBJ2-5; D might be TRBD2 (6 bases). The CDR3 sequence is 17 residues long. The V gene's germline CDR1 is SEHNR and CDR2 FQNEAQ (reference sequence). V shed 2 bases and J shed 5 bases, with 21 bases lying between them. CDR3: CASSLRGRRGTEETQYF. CDR3 DNA: TGTGCCAGCAGCTTACGGGGACGGAGGGGCACCGAGGAGACCCAGTACTTC. The variable domain in full, with the rest retrieved from reference TRBV7-9 and TRBJ2-5, is DTGVSQNPRHKITKRGQNVTFRCDPISEHNRLYWYRQTLGQGPEFLTYFQNEAQLEKSRLLSDRFSAERPKGSFSTLEIQRTEQGDSAMYLCASSLRGRRGTEETQYFGPGTRLLVL.

The chain is built from TRBV4-1 and TRBJ2-1; TRBD2 matches at 11 bases. V trimming: 1 base; J trimming: 0 bases; junction bases outside the gene matches: 11. Germline values: CDR1 MGHRA, CDR2 YSYEKL. The length of the CDR3 is 20 residues. The chain's CDR3 is CASSQAGTATSGSSYNEQFF. The CDR3 DNA follows: TGCGCCAGCAGCCAAGCAGGGACAGCTACTAGCGGGAGCTCCTACAATGAGCAGTTCTTC.

The gene calls are TRBV11-2 and TRBJ1-1, with 7 bases identical to TRBD1. This CDR3 region has 15 residues. Losses at the gene ends were 1 base for V and 2 bases for J; bases not matched to a gene: 4. In germline, CDR1 is SGHAT, CDR2 FQNNGV. The chain's CDR3 is CASSLVTGVNTEAFF. Here the CDR3 DNA reads TGTGCCAGCAGCTTAGTTACAGGGGTTAACACTGAAGCTTTCTTT.

The gene calls are TRBV5-6 and TRBJ2-2, with D hard to call. The CDR3 is 14 amino acids. Germline assignment: CDR1 SGHDT and CDR2 YYEEEE. V was cut by 3 bases and J by 5 bases, with 11 bases left in between. The CDR3 bases are TGTGCCAGCAGCTGGGCTGTGGTAACCGGGGAGCTGTTTTTT. This codes for CASSWAVVTGELFF.

For the CDR3, the DNA is TGTGCCAGCAGCCCCCAAGGGTCTAGGGGAGAGACCCAGTACTTC. Its protein product is CASSPQGSRGETQYF. The V and J genes are TRBV7-2 and TRBJ2-5; tentatively, D is TRBD1 (5 bases). The germline V gene has CDR1 SGHTA and CDR2 FQGNSA. This CDR3 is built from 15 residues. The V gene lost 5 bases and the J gene lost 4 bases, with 17 bases spanning the gap.